This TCR beta chain is drawn from a study of shared clonotypes between healthy human individuals. Assay: immunoSEQ multiplex PCR; the TCRdb copy retains only in-frame clones and omits some. The sample contains 2 million to 2.5 million clones, 80% to 95% of which appear only once. The sample consisted of naive CD4+ T cells from PBMCs. Indicated subset: CD45RA+ positively selected. This clonotype originated in a man younger than 35 in good health. Some clones in this sample may be carry-over from other donors' samples.

The DNA of the CDR3 is TGTGCCAGCTCTAAGACAGGGGGCCAGCCCCAGCATTTT. Its protein product is CASSKTGGQPQHF. The chain recombines TRBV6-1 with TRBJ1-5; 10 bases agree with TRBD1. Germline V gives CDR1 MNHNS, CDR2 SASEGT. V shed 8 bases and J 7 bases; nucleotides not matched to a gene: 5. The CDR3 extends over 13 amino acids.